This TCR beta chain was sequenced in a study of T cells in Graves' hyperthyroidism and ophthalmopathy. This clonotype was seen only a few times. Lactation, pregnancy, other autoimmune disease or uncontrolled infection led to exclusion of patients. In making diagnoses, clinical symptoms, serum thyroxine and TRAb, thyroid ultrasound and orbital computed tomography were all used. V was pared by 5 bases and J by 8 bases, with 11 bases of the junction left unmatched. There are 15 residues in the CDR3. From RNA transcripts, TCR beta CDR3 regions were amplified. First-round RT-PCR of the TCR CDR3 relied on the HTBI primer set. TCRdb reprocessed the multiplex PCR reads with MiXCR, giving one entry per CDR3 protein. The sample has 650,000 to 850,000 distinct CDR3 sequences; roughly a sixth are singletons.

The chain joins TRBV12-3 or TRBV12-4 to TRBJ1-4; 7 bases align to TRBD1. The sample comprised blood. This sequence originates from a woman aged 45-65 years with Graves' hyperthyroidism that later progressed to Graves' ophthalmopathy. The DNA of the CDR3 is TGTGCCAGCAGTCCCACTGACAGGGTGCGGGAAAAACTGTTTTTT. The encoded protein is CASSPTDRVREKLFF.